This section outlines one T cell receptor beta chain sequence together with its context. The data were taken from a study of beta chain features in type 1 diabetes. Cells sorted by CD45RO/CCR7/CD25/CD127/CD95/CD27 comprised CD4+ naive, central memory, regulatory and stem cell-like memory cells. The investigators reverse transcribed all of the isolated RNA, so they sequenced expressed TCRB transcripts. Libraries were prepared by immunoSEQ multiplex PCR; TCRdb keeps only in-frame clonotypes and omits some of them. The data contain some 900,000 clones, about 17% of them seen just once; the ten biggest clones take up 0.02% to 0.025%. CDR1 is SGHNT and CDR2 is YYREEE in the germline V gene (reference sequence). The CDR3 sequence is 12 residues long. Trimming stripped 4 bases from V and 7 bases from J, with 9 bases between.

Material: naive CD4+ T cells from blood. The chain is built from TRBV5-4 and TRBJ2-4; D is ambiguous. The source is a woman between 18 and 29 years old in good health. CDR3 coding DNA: TGTGCCAGCAGCCAAGTAAATAACATTCAGTACTTC. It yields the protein CASSQVNNIQYF.